The following is a T cell receptor (beta chain) sequence with its context. Antigen unknown. The data were obtained in a study of cytomegalovirus exposure and HLA in healthy donors. The PCR was carried out with 60 Vbeta primers and 13 Jbeta primers. The protocol was immunoSEQ multiplex PCR, while the TCRdb copy is restricted to in-frame clones and leaves out a portion. The sample consists of around 130,000 clones, approximately 69% of them appearing once. This CDR3 comprises 16 residues. V lost 4 bases to trimming and J lost 1 base; unmatched junction nucleotides: 4. The germline V gene encodes CDR1 LGHNA and CDR2 YNFKEQ. The study's findings and limits: The authors judged a highly shared variant cluster likely a sequencing artifact.

The sequence came from a middle-aged man in good health and CMV-seropositive. Input material: PBMCs. This rearrangement joins TRBV4-2 to TRBJ2-2, with TRBD1 identical over 9 bases. CDR3 loop: CASSPDRGGNTGELFF. The CDR3, as DNA: TGTGCCAGCAGCCCGGACAGGGGAGGGAACACCGGGGAGCTGTTTTTT.